Below, 28 T cell receptor beta chains from the same sample are listed, as sequenced in a study of identical twins. TCRdb redid the calling of the 5' RACE reads with MiXCR, one entry per CDR3 protein. The sample yields hundreds of thousands of distinct CDR3 sequences, around 21% seen once. These data also formed part of another study, on T cells expressing NK-cell markers.

Sequenced input: PBMCs. The source of these receptors is a young woman in good health.

This clonotype has only a few counts. This rearrangement joins TRBV12-3 or TRBV12-4 to TRBJ2-5, with D tentatively TRBD1 or TRBD2 (5 bases each). CDR3 length: 13 residues. V was clipped by 6 bases and J by 2 bases, with 10 bases between them. As DNA, the CDR3 is TGTGCCAGCAGAAGGTGGGGGCAAGAGACCCAGTACTTC. It specifies CASRRWGQETQYF.

This clonotype occurred a few times. As DNA, the CDR3 is TGTGCCAGCAGTTACTCGATAAGGGTCCAAGAGACCCAGTACTTC. Amino acids: CASSYSIRVQETQYF. The chain is built from TRBV6-5 and TRBJ2-5; D is undetermined. The V gene lost 0 bases and the J gene lost 1 base, with 9 bases spanning the gap. Germline CDR1 and CDR2: MNHEY and SVGAGI. The CDR3 has 15 residues.

As regards this clonotype: A junction end diverges from the germline sequence, so it may reflect a read error. The gene calls are TRBV3-1 and TRBJ2-7; D remains unclear. CDR1 and CDR2 from the germline V gene are LGHDT and YNNKEL (reference sequence). The CDR3 is made up of 12 amino acids. The CDR3 region is CASRQEVRAQYF. The CDR3 region has the DNA TGTGCCAGCAGACAAGAGGTACGTGCGCAGTACTTC.

The chain couples TRBV4-1 to TRBJ2-7; 7 nucleotides match TRBD2. The CDR3 loop spans 14 amino acids. The ends lost 4 bases at V and 3 bases at J; junction bases unmatched: 6. Germline CDR1 MGHRA, CDR2 YSYEKL. The CDR3 DNA reads TGCGCCAGCAGCCGTTCTAGCGGACGCTACGAGCAGTACTTC. Residues: CASSRSSGRYEQYF.

This clonotype was seen a handful of times. The chain employs TRBV6-1 and TRBJ1-1; TRBD1 might be the D (6 bases). CDR1 is MNHNS and CDR2 is SASEGT in the germline V gene. Trimming pared 7 bases from V and 1 base from J, leaving 10 bases between. This CDR3 has 13 residues. CDR3 loop: CASKGHGNTEAFF. In DNA form, the CDR3 reads TGTGCCAGCAAGGGACACGGGAACACTGAAGCTTTCTTT.

There are a few counts of this clonotype. This rearrangement joins TRBV12-3 or TRBV12-4 to TRBJ2-1, with D unclear. V lost 4 bases, J lost 3 bases, and 10 bases lay in between. CDR3 length equals 14 residues. CDR3 region: CASSWNSHYNEQFF. CDR3 coding DNA: TGTGCCAGCAGTTGGAACAGCCACTACAATGAGCAGTTCTTC.

Only a few counts were recorded for this clonotype. The chain employs TRBV6-5 and TRBJ2-3, with D maybe TRBD1 (6 bases). CDR1 is MNHEY, CDR2 SVGAGI, per germline. V dropped 2 bases and J dropped 2 bases, with 14 bases sitting between them. This CDR3 is 16 amino acids long. CDR3 sequence reads: CASSYGGSGATDTQYF. CDR3 nucleotides: TGTGCCAGCAGTTACGGTGGTTCAGGGGCCACAGATACGCAGTATTTT.

This clonotype appeared many times. The junction does not match germline at one end; this may be a read error. The V and J genes are TRBV5-1 and TRBJ2-3, with 10 bases lining up with TRBD1. The CDR3 has 15 amino acids. The germline V gene has CDR1 SGHRS and CDR2 YFSETQ. For the CDR3, the DNA is TGTGCCAGCAGCCCCCGGGACAGGGGAACAGATACGCAGTATTTT. Protein: CASSPRDRGTDTQYF.

The sample holds a few counts of this clonotype. The rearrangement uses TRBV4-2 and TRBJ2-2, with 7 positions matching TRBD1. The length of the CDR3 is 17 residues. The V gene's germline CDR1 is LGHNA and CDR2 YNFKEQ. V lost 2 bases and J lost 7; bases outside the gene matches: 13. The CDR3 region is CASSQHALTGLDGELFF. CDR3 sequence (DNA): TGTGCCAGCAGCCAACATGCTCTGACAGGGTTGGACGGGGAGCTGTTTTTT.

This clonotype was detected only a few times. The genes are TRBV11-2 and TRBJ2-1; tentative D call: TRBD2 (6 bases). Germline CDR1 reads SGHAT; CDR2 reads FQNNGV. Trimming took off 0 bases at V and 1 base at J, with 10 bases between the two ends. The CDR3 runs to 16 residues. CDR3 DNA sequence: TGTGCCAGCAGCTTAGAGCTAGCGAGGTCCTACAATGAGCAGTTCTTC. The encoded protein is CASSLELARSYNEQFF. Full variable domain (rest looked up from reference TRBV11-2 and TRBJ2-1): EAGVAQSPRYKIIEKRQSVAFWCNPISGHATLYWYQQILGQGPKLLIQFQNNGVVDDSQLPKDRFSAERLKGVDSTLKIQPAKLEDSAVYLCASSLELARSYNEQFFGPGTRLTVL.

This clonotype was seen more than once but under ten times. The J gene is TRBJ2-7, the V gene TRBV6-5; D is perhaps TRBD1 or TRBD2 (5 bases each). V lost 0 bases and J lost 0, with 12 bases in between. Germline assignment: CDR1 MNHEY and CDR2 SVGAGI. The CDR3 length is 16 residues. CDR3 nucleotides: TGTGCCAGCAGTTACTCACGGGACCTCCACTCCTACGAGCAGTACTTC. Protein: CASSYSRDLHSYEQYF.

This clonotype has only one observation. This rearrangement joins TRBV2 to TRBJ2-3; D possibly corresponds to TRBD2 (6 bases). From germline, CDR1 is SNHLY and CDR2 FYNNEI. The CDR3 runs 14 residues. V was pared by 8 bases and J by 6 bases, with 18 bases between. This chain's CDR3 is CASLPGTGRDTQYF. DNA for the CDR3: TGTGCCAGCCTTCCCGGGACTGGCAGGGATACGCAGTATTTT.

This clonotype was recorded a few times. The chain has TRBV5-1 and TRBJ2-2; D not resolved. Trimming shortened V by 0 bases and J by 5 bases, and 14 bases separated the two germline ends. Per the germline V gene, CDR1 is SGHRS and CDR2 is YFSETQ. The CDR3 has 16 amino acids. CDR3 coding DNA: TGCGCCAGCAGCTTGGCAACCCAATGGGGTACCGGGGAGCTGTTTTTT. It is translated as CASSLATQWGTGELFF.

The rearrangement uses TRBV5-1 and TRBJ1-2; D possibly corresponds to TRBD1 (6 bases). From germline, CDR1 is SGHRS and CDR2 YFSETQ. The CDR3 length is 15 residues. Deletions cut 2 bases from V and 4 bases from J, with 15 bases between. CDR3 DNA: TGCGCCAGCAGCTTATCCGGGACATCCCCCTATGGCTACACCTTC. It is translated as CASSLSGTSPYGYTF.

This clonotype was found once. The chain couples TRBV6-1 to TRBJ2-2; the match to TRBD1 covers 10 bases. With V trimmed by 7 bases and J by 7 bases, 9 bases remained unmatched. Germline V lookup: CDR1 MNHNS, CDR2 SASEGT. The CDR3 consists of 15 residues. The CDR3, as DNA: TGTGCCAGCACCCAACGACAGGGGGCGATCGGGGAGCTGTTTTTT. The encoded protein is CASTQRQGAIGELFF.

This clonotype has a handful of counts. The chain employs TRBV6-5 and TRBJ2-1; TRBD2 matches 9 bases. The CDR3 length is 17 residues. CDR1 is MNHEY and CDR2 is SVGAGI in the germline V gene. With 2 bases clipped from V and 4 bases from J, the junction kept 9 bases outside the gene matches. This CDR3 is CASSYGSGTSRYNEQFF. Here the CDR3 DNA reads TGTGCCAGCAGTTACGGGTCCGGGACTAGCCGTTACAATGAGCAGTTCTTC.

This clonotype was detected a few times. The rearrangement links TRBV20-1 to TRBJ2-7, with 7 bases identical to TRBD1. V lost 5 bases and J lost 0; bases outside the gene matches: 4. The germline gives CDR1 DFQATT, CDR2 SNEGSKA (reference sequence). The CDR3 contains 13 residues. Here the CDR3 DNA reads TGCAGTGCTGTGACAGGGCTCTCCTACGAGCAGTACTTC. Residues: CSAVTGLSYEQYF.

This clonotype was seen a handful of times. This rearrangement joins TRBV12-3 or TRBV12-4 to TRBJ2-1, with 8 bases aligning to TRBD1. This CDR3 spans 15 amino acids. V was clipped by 6 bases and J by 0 bases; unmatched bases: 4. CDR3 DNA: TGTGCCAGCAGACAGGGGGGTGGCTCCTACAATGAGCAGTTCTTC. Protein product: CASRQGGGSYNEQFF.

This clonotype was recorded a few times. The V and J genes are TRBV7-9 and TRBJ2-1, with TRBD2 as a possible D gene (5 bases). The CDR3 runs 12 residues. The V gene lost 4 bases and the J gene lost 10 bases, with 11 bases spanning the gap. Germline V gene data show CDR1 as SEHNR and CDR2 as FQNEAQ (reference sequence). The CDR3 sequence: CASSSGPGEQFF. For the CDR3, the DNA is TGTGCCAGCAGCTCCGGCCCGGGGGAGCAGTTCTTC.

This clonotype has only a few counts. The chain combines TRBV15 with TRBJ2-1, with D unclear. With 3 bases removed from V and 7 bases from J, the gap between germline ends came to 4 bases. This CDR3 contains 11 residues. The V gene's germline CDR1 is LNHNV and CDR2 YYDKDF (reference sequence). CDR3 in amino acids: CATSSFNEQFF. The CDR3 region has the DNA TGTGCCACCAGCAGCTTTAATGAGCAGTTCTTC.

This clonotype was recorded many times. V gene TRBV5-1 combines with J gene TRBJ2-7, with D hard to call. V shed 2 bases and J shed 6 bases, with 12 bases lying between them. This CDR3 comprises 13 residues. Germline lookup yields CDR1 SGHRS and CDR2 YFSETQ. CDR3 DNA sequence: TGCGCCAGCAGCTTTTCCCTTCAGCGCGAGCAGTACTTC. Its translation is CASSFSLQREQYF.

V gene TRBV9 combines with J gene TRBJ1-4, with D unclear. This CDR3 has 15 amino acids. Germline assignment: CDR1 SGDLS and CDR2 YYNGEE. The germline V and J ends were trimmed by 0 bases and 7 bases, with 13 bases remaining between them. CDR3 bases: TGTGCCAGCAGCGTAGGGTTGGGAGCAACTGAAAAACTGTTTTTT. It is translated as CASSVGLGATEKLFF.

The CDR3 loop reads CASSLVFGTYNEQFF. In DNA form, the CDR3 reads TGTGCCAGCAGCTTAGTTTTTGGAACCTACAATGAGCAGTTCTTC. V usage is TRBV7-2 and J usage is TRBJ2-1, with no clear D. Trimming pared 1 base from V and 2 bases from J, leaving 9 bases between. Germline V lookup: CDR1 SGHTA, CDR2 FQGNSA. The CDR3 runs 15 residues.

V is TRBV2 and J is TRBJ2-7, with 8 bases aligning to TRBD2. The CDR3 spans 15 residues. Germline V gives CDR1 SNHLY, CDR2 FYNNEI. J was trimmed by 6 bases and V by 2 bases; bases with no gene match: 9. The CDR3 DNA follows: TGTGCCAGCAGTGAAAGGGGGACTAGTATTTGCGAGCAGTACTTC. It is translated as CASSERGTSICEQYF.

This clonotype was found a few times. This chain uses TRBV20-1 with TRBJ2-4; maybe TRBD2 (5 bases). Germline assignment: CDR1 DFQATT and CDR2 SNEGSKA (reference sequence). The CDR3 consists of 14 residues. Deletions cut 1 base from V and 1 base from J, with 8 bases between. This chain's CDR3 is CSARAPGAKNIQYF. In DNA, the CDR3 is TGCAGTGCTAGAGCCCCGGGGGCCAAAAACATTCAGTACTTC.

The genes are TRBV7-2 and TRBJ2-7; TRBD2 matches at 7 bases. This CDR3 has 15 residues. With V trimmed by 3 bases and J by 5 bases, 10 bases remained unmatched. Per the germline V gene, CDR1 is SGHTA and CDR2 is FQGNSA. The CDR3, as DNA: TGTGCCAGCAGCTTCGGGACCCGACTAGCCGACGAGCAGTACTTC. Translating gives CASSFGTRLADEQYF.

This clonotype was found once. The chain carries TRBV20-1 and TRBJ2-3; D call uncertain. Looked up from germline, CDR1 is DFQATT and CDR2 is SNEGSKA (reference sequence). V lost 3 bases and J lost 3, with 16 bases in between. This CDR3 comprises 15 residues. This chain's CDR3 is CSARDRVLGTDTQYF. The CDR3 coding sequence is TGCAGTGCTAGGGACCGGGTCCTAGGGACAGATACGCAGTATTTT.

This clonotype was observed a few times. The chain uses TRBV5-1 and TRBJ2-2, with D possibly being TRBD2 (5 bases). Trimming removed 6 bases from V and 12 bases from J, with 18 bases in between. The CDR3 has 13 residues. The germline V gene has CDR1 SGHRS and CDR2 YFSETQ. The CDR3 is CASTRETDDKLFF. In DNA, the CDR3 is TGCGCCAGCACTCGGGAAACGGACGACAAGCTGTTTTTT.